The T cell receptor (beta chain) under discussion was sequenced for a study of blood T cell repertoires in COVID-19. Study-level background: There were acute and convalescent COVID-19 samples, and they came from the United States, Italy and Spain. PBMCs, B-cell-depleted T cells, or T cells provided the cDNA or gDNA that made up the material.

In the authors' methods: How many nucleated cells were present was estimated from reference gene primer amplification. Method: immunoSEQ multiplex PCR; TCRdb's copy keeps in-frame clones and lacks some. D and trimming were read from the DNA, whereas the V and J calls and clone size are those reported in that table. The table includes about 210,000 clones, roughly nine tenths detected once. The TCR comes from a man between 40 and 49 years old with acute or convalescent COVID-19. The specimen sequenced was peripheral blood.

CDR3 bases: TGTGCCAGCAGTGAAGCAAGCGAGGGCGAGCAGTACTTC. Protein sequence: CASSEASEGEQYF. The chain joins TRBV6-1 to TRBJ2-7; a weak D match, TRBD2 (5 bases). The CDR3 runs to 13 residues. Trimming took off 0 bases at V and 6 bases at J, with 9 bases between the two ends. Germline CDR1 is MNHNS and CDR2 is SASEGT.